One and the same sample provided the 2 T cell receptor beta chains below, sequenced in a study of blood T cell repertoires in COVID-19. Libraries were prepared by immunoSEQ multiplex PCR; TCRdb keeps only in-frame clonotypes and omits some of them. The data hold about 330,000 clones, with 65% to 90% observed a single time. Input material: peripheral blood. The receptors come from a human donor in a cohort sampled during active COVID-19.

This chain joins TRBV5-6 and TRBJ1-5; TRBD1 matches at 9 bases. V lost 1 base to trimming and J lost 5 bases; unmatched junction nucleotides: 4. Germline V gives CDR1 SGHDT, CDR2 YYEEEE. The length of the CDR3 is 15 residues. Written as DNA, the CDR3 is TGTGCCAGCAGCTTGATGCGGACAGGGGATCAGCCCCAGCATTTT. Translated: CASSLMRTGDQPQHF.

The chain couples TRBV23-1 to TRBJ2-1, with D perhaps matching TRBD1 (6 bases). TRBV23-1 is an ORF, with its function uncertain. The CDR3 extends over 14 amino acids. The V end lost 5 bases, the J end lost 4 bases, and 12 bases lay between the germline ends. The CDR3 bases are TGCGCCAGCAGTTTACAGGGTCTGTACAATGAGCAGTTCTTC. Protein: CASSLQGLYNEQFF.